These 5 T cell receptor beta chains were sequenced from one sample in a study of shared clonotypes between healthy human individuals. TCRdb keeps only in-frame clones here, not all; method: immunoSEQ multiplex PCR. The table has roughly 700,000 clones, around two thirds seen once. The sequenced material came from memory CD4+ T cells sorted from blood. Specified subset: CD45RA-negative fraction. Source of these receptors: a woman aged 25 to 39 in good health.

This clone was seen once. The chain joins TRBV10-2 to TRBJ2-1; D unclear. From germline, CDR1 is WSHSY and CDR2 SAAADI. The CDR3 covers 16 residues. Trimming took off 0 bases at V and 0 bases at J, with 9 bases between the two ends. The CDR3 region has the DNA TGCGCCAGCAGTGAGTCAGGAACCAGCTCCTACAATGAGCAGTTCTTC. Encoded protein: CASSESGTSSYNEQFF.

A single count supports this clone. The chain is built from TRBV2 and TRBJ1-2; 7 bases map to TRBD1. V shed 1 base, J shed 8 bases, and the junction held 10 bases outside the gene matches. CDR1 is SNHLY and CDR2 is FYNNEI in the germline V gene. The CDR3 runs 15 residues. The CDR3 is CASSEGGQGVGGYTF. The CDR3 coding sequence is TGTGCCAGCAGTGAAGGAGGTCAGGGGGTAGGAGGCTACACCTTC. The whole variable domain, remainder taken from reference TRBV2 and TRBJ1-2, is EPEVTQTPSHQVTQMGQEVILRCVPISNHLYFYWYRQILGQKVEFLVSFYNNEISEKSEIFDDQFSVERPDGSNFTLKIRSTKLEDSAMYFCASSEGGQGVGGYTFGSGTRLTVV.

The CDR3 sequence is CASRKGTSSYNEQFF. In DNA, the CDR3 is TGTGCCAGCAGGAAGGGGACTAGCTCCTACAATGAGCAGTTCTTC. The J gene is TRBJ2-1, the V gene TRBV28; 8 positions agree with TRBD2. The length of the CDR3 is 15 residues. Per the germline V gene, CDR1 is MDHEN and CDR2 is SYDVKM. V lost 6 bases, J lost 0 bases, and 4 bases stayed unmatched.

This clone has just a few counts. This may be a read error: a much more frequent sequence differs by one nucleotide. Other DNA sequences in the sample encode the same CDR3. The chain recombines TRBV7-3 with TRBJ2-2; D is unclear. Per the germline V gene, CDR1 is SGHTA and CDR2 is FQGTGA. CDR3 length equals 13 residues. Trimming left V 1 base short and J 4 bases short, with 4 bases between. The CDR3 DNA sequence: TGTGCCAGCAGCTTAAGCGGCACCGGGGAGCTGTTTTTT. Its protein product is CASSLSGTGELFF.

The J gene is TRBJ2-3, the V gene TRBV11-2; no clear D. This CDR3 has 13 amino acids. From germline, CDR1 is SGHAT and CDR2 FQNNGV. V was clipped by 0 bases and J by 5 bases, with 6 bases between them. This CDR3 reads CASSLERRDTQYF. The CDR3 DNA sequence: TGTGCCAGCAGCTTAGAAAGGAGAGATACGCAGTATTTT.